This TCR beta chain was profiled in a study of blood T cells in healthy people across ages. The CDR3 spans 14 residues. Trimming stripped 6 bases from V and 3 bases from J, with 14 bases between. CDR1 and CDR2 (germline): SNHLY, FYNNEI. For the second PCR, which ran for about 6 to 11 cycles, a sample-barcoded 5' primer and a J-beta primer mix were used. Every cDNA molecule carried a tag from a template-switch adaptor bearing 12 random nucleotides. One entry per CDR3 protein results from TCRdb running MiXCR on the 5' RACE reads. The top ten hold roughly 10% of the sample, which has 800,000 to 950,000 distinct CDR3 sequences, around 29% seen once. This sample was also put to use in a study of T cells of mothers and their children.

Sequencing was done on a sample of blood. This chain connects TRBV2 to TRBJ1-2, with TRBD1 as a possible D gene (6 bases). The receptor comes from a woman in her thirties or forties in good health. The DNA for the CDR3 is TGTGCCAGCAGCGCGAAGGGGGACTACTATGGCTACACCTTC. Protein: CASSAKGDYYGYTF.